A selection of T cell receptor beta chains follows, all from one sample in a study of control samples from healthy donors and cancer patients. Clones were read by immunoSEQ multiplex PCR, and TCRdb kept only the in-frame ones, dropping some. Here the sample spans approximately 86,000 clones, approximately 87% being singletons. Material: blood. The origin of the receptors is a woman aged 40 to 50 in good health. Each CDR3 is given with its conserved first and last residue. Each record gives: clone size, J gene, D gene, V gene, CDR3 DNA, CDR3 protein. A D gene is named only where the DNA matches it firmly. Size is omitted from some rows. Given values are once, few, many or a class for expanded clones.

NA TRBJ2-3 NA TRBV6-6 TGTGCCAGCACAGGCCCCCCAGATACGCAGTATTTT CASTGPPDTQYF
NA TRBJ2-2 TRBD1 TRBV6-6 TGTGCCAGCAGCGGGACAGGGACCACCGGGGAGCTGTTTTTT CASSGTGTTGELFF
NA TRBJ2-4 NA TRBV27 TGTGCCAGCAGTTCAAGACAGCCGGGGTCAAGGCTAGCCAAAAACATTCAGTACTTC CASSSRQPGSRLAKNIQYF
NA TRBJ2-2 TRBD1 TRBV6-6 TGTGCCAGCAGTTACGGACAGGGTCGAGAGTTAAGGGAGCTGTTTTTT CASSYGQGRELRELFF
NA TRBJ2-7 NA TRBV4-3 TGCGCCAGCAGCCAAGAACAGGGAAGCGAGCAGTACTTC CASSQEQGSEQYF
NA TRBJ2-5 TRBD1 TRBV24-1 TGTGCCACCAAGGGGGCTGGTGAGACCCAGTACTTC CATKGAGETQYF
medium-sized TRBJ1-6 NA TRBV19 TGTGCCAGTAACCAGGGGAATAATTCACCCCTCCACTTT CASNQGNNSPLHF
NA TRBJ2-1 NA TRBV7-9 TGTGCCAGCAGCCTGATGGACGGGGGATCCCAGTTCTTC CASSLMDGGSQFF
many TRBJ1-3 TRBD1 TRBV10-3 TGTGCCACATTAAACAGGGGTCACTCTGGAAACACCATATATTTT CATLNRGHSGNTIYF
NA TRBJ2-5 TRBD2 TRBV3-1/TRBV3-2 TGTGCCAGCAGCCAAGAGGCTAGCGGGGCCCAAGAGACCCAGTACTTC CASSQEASGAQETQYF